Below are 20 T cell receptor beta chains sequenced from a single sample in a study of blood T cells in healthy people across ages. Through a sample-barcoded 5' primer and a J-beta primer mix, a second PCR was run for 7 to 11 cycles. One entry per CDR3 protein results from TCRdb running MiXCR on the 5' RACE reads. The sample carries about 770,000 distinct CDR3 sequences, 44% recorded once. Sequencing was performed on blood. Receptors were obtained from a man between 60 and 70 years old in good health.

This chain links TRBV5-1 with TRBJ2-3; TRBD2 aligns across 12 bases. The length of the CDR3 is 15 residues. V dropped 4 bases and J dropped 7; count of bases not matched to a gene: 7. Germline V gene lookup returns CDR1 SGHRS and CDR2 YFSETQ. The CDR3 DNA follows: TGCGCCAGCAGCCAAGGACTAGCGGGGACGTATACGCAGTATTTT. It specifies CASSQGLAGTYTQYF.

The chain has TRBV12-3 or TRBV12-4 and TRBJ2-3; D call uncertain. The length of the CDR3 is 14 residues. Trimming took 7 bases from V and 2 from J, leaving 13 bases between them. The CDR3 DNA reads as TGTGCCAGCACTATCAGCGTGCACACAGATACGCAGTATTTT. Its translation is CASTISVHTDTQYF.

The chain couples TRBV3-1 to TRBJ2-1; possibly TRBD2 for D (6 bases). Germline assignment: CDR1 LGHDT and CDR2 YNNKEL (reference sequence). Trimming cost V 4 bases and J 2 bases, with 12 bases left between them. The CDR3 is 15 amino acids. This chain's CDR3 is CASSPSGLAYNEQFF. The DNA for the CDR3 is TGTGCCAGCAGCCCAAGCGGGTTAGCCTACAATGAGCAGTTCTTC.

The V and J genes are TRBV7-2 and TRBJ2-7, with TRBD1 identical over 9 bases. The CDR3 spans 16 residues. V lost 5 bases, J lost 0 bases, and 8 bases stayed unmatched. Germline CDR1 SGHTA, CDR2 FQGNSA. The CDR3 loop is CASSPRWDRVSYEQYF. The CDR3 DNA is TGTGCCAGCAGCCCGAGGTGGGACAGGGTCTCCTACGAGCAGTACTTC.

The chain joins TRBV6-1 to TRBJ1-1; unclear D gene. Germline V gene lookup returns CDR1 MNHNS and CDR2 SASEGT. CDR3 length equals 13 residues. The V end was cut by 6 bases, the J end by 6 bases, with 14 bases between. The CDR3 protein is CASRPMRFPEAFF. The CDR3 bases are TGTGCCAGCAGACCCATGAGGTTCCCTGAAGCTTTCTTT.

This clonotype occurred a few times. The V gene is TRBV5-1, the J gene TRBJ2-5; D perhaps matches TRBD1 (5 bases). The CDR3 sequence is 12 residues long. Germline loops: CDR1 SGHRS, CDR2 YFSETQ. Trimming stripped 4 bases from V and 11 bases from J, with 15 bases between. The CDR3 sequence: CASSPPDIEQYF. The CDR3 DNA reads TGCGCCAGCAGCCCACCGGACATTGAGCAGTACTTC.

The V call is TRBV20-1, the J call TRBJ2-1; D possibly corresponds to TRBD2 (6 bases). Germline V gives CDR1 DFQATT, CDR2 SNEGSKA (reference sequence). V was trimmed by 4 bases and J by 2 bases, leaving 18 bases between them. This CDR3 is 16 amino acids long. For the CDR3, the DNA is TGCAGTGCTAACCCCCCGGGTACGGGGGCCTACAATGAGCAGTTCTTC. It encodes CSANPPGTGAYNEQFF.

The J gene is TRBJ1-2, the V gene TRBV7-9, with D unresolved. The V gene lost 3 bases and the J gene lost 8 bases, with 10 bases spanning the gap. The germline gives CDR1 SEHNR, CDR2 FQNEAQ (reference sequence). The CDR3 consists of 12 residues. In DNA form, the CDR3 reads TGTGCCAGCAGCTTTGGGGTGGACGGCTACACCTTC. Translating it yields CASSFGVDGYTF.

This sequence joins TRBV20-1 and TRBJ2-3, with 11 bases matching TRBD2. Germline loops: CDR1 DFQATT, CDR2 SNEGSKA (reference sequence). There are 14 residues in the CDR3. Unmatched junction bases numbered 6, after V lost 6 bases and J lost 4 bases. The CDR3 spells CSAKPGLAADTQYF. The CDR3 DNA follows: TGCAGTGCCAAACCGGGACTAGCGGCAGATACGCAGTATTTT.

This clonotype has only a few counts. V gene TRBV28 combines with J gene TRBJ2-1; D not resolved. With 5 bases removed from V and 4 bases from J, the gap between germline ends came to 18 bases. Germline V gene data show CDR1 as MDHEN and CDR2 as SYDVKM. This CDR3 has 16 amino acids. CDR3 nucleotides: TGTGCCAGCAGTCCCCTCGGGCAGGCGGTGTACAATGAGCAGTTCTTC. Its protein is CASSPLGQAVYNEQFF.

This clonotype was seen a handful of times. One end of the junction fails to match germline, which may point to a read error. The chain links TRBV20-1 to TRBJ2-1; 11 bases align to TRBD2. The CDR3 length is 15 residues. Germline V gene data show CDR1 as DFQATT and CDR2 as SNEGSKA (reference sequence). CDR3: CSASPLAGGLNEQFF. CDR3 nucleotide sequence: TGTAGTGCTAGCCCCCTAGCGGGGGGATTGAATGAGCAGTTCTTC.

The chain uses TRBV20-1 and TRBJ2-7; 7 bases agree with TRBD1. CDR1 and CDR2 from the germline V gene are DFQATT and SNEGSKA (reference sequence). The CDR3 spans 15 residues. Trimming removed 0 bases from V and 3 bases from J; junction bases left unmatched: 8. CDR3 sequence reads: CSARELQGLVYEQYF. CDR3 in DNA: TGCAGTGCTAGAGAGCTACAGGGGTTGGTCTACGAGCAGTACTTC.

This CDR3 reads CASSLTRSGGDTQYF. CDR3 DNA sequence: TGTGCCAGCAGCTTGACAAGGTCAGGGGGGGATACGCAGTATTTT. The J gene is TRBJ2-3, the V gene TRBV11-2, with D maybe TRBD1 (7 bases). Deletions cut 3 bases from V and 6 bases from J, with 16 bases between. The CDR3 runs 15 residues. Germline CDR1 SGHAT, CDR2 FQNNGV.

The V and J genes are TRBV5-1 and TRBJ2-1; the match to TRBD2 covers 12 bases. Germline assignment: CDR1 SGHRS and CDR2 YFSETQ. V was pared by 3 bases and J by 2 bases, with 6 bases of the junction left unmatched. The CDR3 totals 17 residues. In nucleotides, the CDR3 is TGCGCCAGCAGCTGGGGACTAGCGGGCCCGACCTACAATGAGCAGTTCTTC. Its translation is CASSWGLAGPTYNEQFF.

This clonotype was detected a few times. The CDR3 coding sequence is TGTGCCAGCAGCCAACTAACAGGGAATTCACCCCTCCACTTT. Translation gives CASSQLTGNSPLHF. The gene calls are TRBV3-1 and TRBJ1-6; D is perhaps TRBD1 (6 bases). This CDR3 spans 14 amino acids. Deletions cut 2 bases from V and 7 bases from J, with 9 bases between. In germline, CDR1 is LGHDT, CDR2 YNNKEL (reference sequence).

The chain has TRBV25-1 and TRBJ1-1; the D gene is possibly TRBD1 (6 bases). The CDR3 extends over 15 amino acids. V lost 6 bases, J lost 4 bases, and 18 bases lay in between. Germline values: CDR1 MGHDK, CDR2 SYGVNS. CDR3 residues: CASSPLKGGITEAFF. The CDR3 DNA reads TGTGCCAGCAGCCCCCTCAAAGGGGGAATCACTGAAGCTTTCTTT.

The CDR3 DNA follows: TGCGCCAGCAGCCAAGATAGGGGCTCCCGACAGTTCTTC. It specifies CASSQDRGSRQFF. V gene TRBV4-1 combines with J gene TRBJ2-1, with D maybe TRBD1 (5 bases). V lost 0 bases, J lost 13 bases, and 13 bases lay in between. Germline V gene sequence: CDR1 MGHRA, CDR2 YSYEKL. The length of the CDR3 is 13 residues.

In this sample, this clonotype turned up once. The J gene is TRBJ2-7, the V gene TRBV5-1; D might be TRBD1 (7 bases). The J call may be faulty, since TRBJ2-4 better matches the DNA end. Germline V gene lookup returns CDR1 SGHRS and CDR2 YFSETQ. The CDR3 consists of 14 residues. The CDR3 loop is CASSAGQAKNIQYF. The CDR3 DNA follows: TGCGCCAGCAGCGCGGGACAGGCCAAAAACATTCAGTACTTC.

The rearrangement joins TRBV5-1 to TRBJ2-1, with D perhaps matching TRBD1 or TRBD2 (5 bases each). CDR1 and CDR2 from the germline V gene are SGHRS and YFSETQ. The ends were cut back, 6 bases at V and 6 bases at J, with 13 bases in the middle. The CDR3 extends over 13 amino acids. The CDR3 protein is CASNPGAVNEQFF. Written as DNA, the CDR3 is TGCGCCAGCAACCCCGGGGCCGTCAATGAGCAGTTCTTC.

The chain is built from TRBV4-3 and TRBJ2-4; D may match TRBD1 or TRBD2 (6 bases each). V was trimmed by 1 base and J by 0 bases, leaving 16 bases between them. Germline CDR1 and CDR2: LGHNA and YSLEER. The CDR3 length is 18 residues. CDR3 residues: CASSQVGPGGAAKNIQYF. As DNA, the CDR3 is TGCGCCAGCAGCCAAGTGGGACCCGGGGGCGCAGCCAAAAACATTCAGTACTTC.